Presented here are 10 T cell receptor beta chains from one specimen sequenced in a study of metastatic and nonmetastatic thyroid tumors. Ahead of thyroid surgery, no patient had received treatment of any kind. TCRdb reanalyzed the PCR reads with MiXCR. There are about 36,000 clones in the sample; less than 25% occur only once, and about 16% lies in the top ten. Sequencing input: blood. These receptors were taken from a female donor with papillary thyroid cancer or a benign thyroid nodule (not recorded which). Some clones in this sample may be carry-over from other donors' samples.

This chain links TRBV5-4 with TRBJ2-1; D is uncertain. This CDR3 has 16 amino acids. V was trimmed by 0 bases and J by 6 bases, leaving 16 bases between them. Germline CDR1 reads SGHNT; CDR2 reads YYREEE (reference sequence). CDR3 sequence: CASSLALGSPPNEQFF. Here the CDR3 DNA reads TGTGCCAGCAGCTTGGCACTTGGCTCCCCCCCCAATGAGCAGTTCTTC.

This clone has just a few counts. This clone may be a read error of a much larger clone one base away. This rearrangement joins TRBV11-3 to TRBJ2-1; D is undetermined. The CDR3 sequence is 13 residues long. The germline CDR1 and CDR2 sequences are SGHNT and YENEEA. As DNA, the CDR3 is TGTGCCATCAGCTTCGGCCTATACAATGAGCAGTTCTTC. Its translation: CAISFGLYNEQFF.

This clone is medium-sized within its sample. The J gene is TRBJ2-7, the V gene TRBV27; D is unclear. In germline, CDR1 is MNHEY, CDR2 SMNVEV (reference sequence). This CDR3 is built from 14 residues. The V end lost 8 bases, the J end lost 4 bases, and 18 bases lay between the germline ends. The CDR3 spells CASGTTISDYEQYF. CDR3 coding DNA: TGTGCCAGCGGAACAACTATTTCGGATTACGAGCAGTACTTC.

The chain employs TRBV12-3 or TRBV12-4 and TRBJ2-7; the match to TRBD2 covers 9 bases. V trimming: 10 bases; J trimming: 6 bases; junction bases outside the gene matches: 10. This CDR3 comprises 13 residues. The CDR3 region is CATITAGGPEQYF. For the CDR3, the DNA is TGTGCCACCATCACAGCGGGAGGTCCCGAGCAGTACTTC.

Many counts were recorded for this clone. This chain connects TRBV28 to TRBJ1-2, with a tentative D call TRBD1 (6 bases). CDR3 length: 12 residues. Germline V gene sequence: CDR1 MDHEN, CDR2 SYDVKM. Deletions cut 8 bases from V and 2 bases from J, with 9 bases between. CDR3: CASVTGNYGYTF. The CDR3 nucleotides read TGTGCCAGCGTTACAGGGAACTATGGCTACACCTTC.

Relative to its sample, this clone is medium-sized (0.01 to 0.1%). The chain carries TRBV6-5 and TRBJ1-2; D is possibly TRBD1 (6 bases). The germline V gene has CDR1 MNHEY and CDR2 SVGAGI. CDR3 length: 14 residues. Trimming removed 0 bases at V and 6 bases at J, with 11 bases between. CDR3 coding DNA: TGTGCCAGCAGTTACTCGGCCGGGGGCGATGGCTACACCTTC. This sequence encodes CASSYSAGGDGYTF.

This clone came up many times. The CDR3 DNA follows: TGTGCCAGCAGCACGCTAGCGGGAGCTTACCAAGAGACCCAGTACTTC. It codes for CASSTLAGAYQETQYF. The J gene is TRBJ2-5, the V gene TRBV7-6; 10 nucleotides line up with TRBD2. Germline V gives CDR1 SGHVS, CDR2 FNYEAQ. J was trimmed by 0 bases and V by 5 bases; bases with no gene match: 6. The CDR3 contains 16 residues.

The V call is TRBV11-2, the J call TRBJ2-7; weak D call: TRBD2 (5 bases). The V end was cut by 5 bases, the J end by 2 bases, with 16 bases between. Germline values: CDR1 SGHAT, CDR2 FQNNGV. The CDR3 sequence is 15 residues long. The CDR3 is CASSPLRAYTYEQYF. CDR3 DNA sequence: TGTGCCAGCAGCCCCCTGCGGGCATACACCTACGAGCAGTACTTC.

There are many counts of this clone. The rearrangement links TRBV29-1 to TRBJ2-3; D ambiguous. V shed 4 bases and J shed 2 bases, with 4 bases lying between them. Germline CDR1 reads SQVTM; CDR2 reads ANQGSEA. This CDR3 has 11 residues. The CDR3 region is CSVGFTDTQYF. CDR3 DNA sequence: TGCAGCGTTGGGTTCACAGATACGCAGTATTTT.

V gene TRBV6-1 combines with J gene TRBJ1-1, with a tentative D call TRBD1 (5 bases). From germline, CDR1 is MNHNS and CDR2 SASEGT. Trimming removed 10 bases from V and 10 bases from J, with 22 bases in between. This CDR3 is 13 amino acids long. The CDR3 sequence: CATSPLGRMGAFF. The CDR3 DNA reads as TGTGCCACCTCCCCCTTGGGGCGTATGGGAGCTTTCTTT.